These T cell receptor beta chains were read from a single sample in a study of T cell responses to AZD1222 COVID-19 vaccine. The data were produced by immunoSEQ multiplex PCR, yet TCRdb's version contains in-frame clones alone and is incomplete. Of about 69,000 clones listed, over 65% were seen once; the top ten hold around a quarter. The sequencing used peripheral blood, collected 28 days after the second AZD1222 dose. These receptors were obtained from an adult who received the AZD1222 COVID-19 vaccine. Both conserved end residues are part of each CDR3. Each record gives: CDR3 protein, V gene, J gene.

CASSPEAGRLGQFF	TRBV7-8	TRBJ2-1
CASGAQGRDNEQFF	TRBV3-1/TRBV3-2	TRBJ2-1
CASSPQQGALHEQYF	TRBV5-4	TRBJ2-7
CASSDYRDRTPGAFF	TRBV4-1	TRBJ1-1
CSALSGTALHF	TRBV20-1	TRBJ1-6
CASSIVDGDNWDTQYF	TRBV5-5	TRBJ2-3
CASSFAAGSTNEKLFF	TRBV11-3	TRBJ1-4
CASSSGQPHRQPQHF	TRBV27	TRBJ1-5
CASSFVRGTEAFF	TRBV12-3/TRBV12-4	TRBJ1-1
CASSLMGQGDYGYTF	TRBV6-5	TRBJ1-2
CASSDRPPNQPQHF	TRBV19	TRBJ1-5
CASSSMGQANYGYTF	TRBV19	TRBJ1-2
CASSPTGLAGLYEQYF	TRBV7-6	TRBJ2-7
CASSKQGKNNSSLHF	TRBV11-3	TRBJ1-6
CASRSGGDPYEQYF	TRBV19	TRBJ2-7
CASSLEVATEAFF	TRBV11-2	TRBJ1-1
CASSVYTGGDEQFF	TRBV2	TRBJ2-1
CAISVGGSYNEQFF	TRBV10-3	TRBJ2-1
CASSPGTTDTQYF	TRBV11-3	TRBJ2-3
CAIRRDRQYGNSPLHF	TRBV10-3	TRBJ1-6
CASTPIGQPQHF	TRBV6-5	TRBJ1-5
CASSLTGGLTEAFF	TRBV7-9	TRBJ1-1
CASSSQGVNQPQHF	TRBV11-2	TRBJ1-5
CASSDVVDYGYTF	TRBV5-1	TRBJ1-2
CGCQGLNTEAFF	TRBV12-5	TRBJ1-1
CASSQRRGSTDTQYF	TRBV3-1/TRBV3-2	TRBJ2-3
CAWSGAPRDYGYTF	TRBV30	TRBJ1-2
CASSPGAVGYGYTF	TRBV9	TRBJ1-2
CASSMGRQSSTDTQYF	TRBV5-1	TRBJ2-3
CASSQDPSGIWSSYEQYF	TRBV3-1/TRBV3-2	TRBJ2-7
CASSIVGGRYGYTF	TRBV19	TRBJ1-2
CASSSRDTPYGYTF	TRBV5-1	TRBJ1-2
CASSQVGSGGARETQYF	TRBV4-1	TRBJ2-5
CASSDRTYGYTF	TRBV2	TRBJ1-2
CASSDPGTVNSPLHF	TRBV25-1	TRBJ1-6